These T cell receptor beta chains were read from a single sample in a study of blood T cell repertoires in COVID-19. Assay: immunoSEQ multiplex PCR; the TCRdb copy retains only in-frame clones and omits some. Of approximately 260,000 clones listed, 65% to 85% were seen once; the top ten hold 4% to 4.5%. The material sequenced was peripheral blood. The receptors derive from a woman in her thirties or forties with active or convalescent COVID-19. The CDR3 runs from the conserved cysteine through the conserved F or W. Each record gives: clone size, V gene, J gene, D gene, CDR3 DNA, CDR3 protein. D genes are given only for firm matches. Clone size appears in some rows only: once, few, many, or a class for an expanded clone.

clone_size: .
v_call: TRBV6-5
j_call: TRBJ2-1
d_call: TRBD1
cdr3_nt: TGTGCCAGTAGGTGGAGGACAGGCGAGTTCTTC
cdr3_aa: CASRWRTGEFF

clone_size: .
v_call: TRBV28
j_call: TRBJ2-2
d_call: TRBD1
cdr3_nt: TGTGCCAGCAGCCCACAGGGGGCCCCGAACACCGGGGAGCTGTTTTTT
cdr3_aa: CASSPQGAPNTGELFF

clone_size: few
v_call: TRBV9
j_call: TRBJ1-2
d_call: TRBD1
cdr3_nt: TGTGCCAGCAGCCCACTAGGGACAGCGACTAACTATGGCTACACCTTC
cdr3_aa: CASSPLGTATNYGYTF

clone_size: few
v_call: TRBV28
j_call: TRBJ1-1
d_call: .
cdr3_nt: TGTGCCAGCAGTTTATGGCTGGCCGCTGAAGCTTTCTTT
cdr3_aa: CASSLWLAAEAFF

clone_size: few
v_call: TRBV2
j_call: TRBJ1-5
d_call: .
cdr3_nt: TGTGCCAGCAGGGCAGGGGAGGGAAGTAGTCAGCCCCAGCATTTT
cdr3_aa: CASRAGEGSSQPQHF

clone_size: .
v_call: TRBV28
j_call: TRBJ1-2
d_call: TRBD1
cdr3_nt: TGTGCCAGTACAGGGGGCGTTGGCTATGGCTACACCTTC
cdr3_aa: CASTGGVGYGYTF

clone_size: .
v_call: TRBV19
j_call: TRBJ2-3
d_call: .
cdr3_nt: TGTGCCAGTAGACTGGCGGGCACAGATACGCAGTATTTT
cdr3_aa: CASRLAGTDTQYF

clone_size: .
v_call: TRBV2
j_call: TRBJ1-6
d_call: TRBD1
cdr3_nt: TGTGCCAGCAGCTCCGGGACAGGGGGTTCACCCCTCCACTTT
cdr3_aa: CASSSGTGGSPLHF

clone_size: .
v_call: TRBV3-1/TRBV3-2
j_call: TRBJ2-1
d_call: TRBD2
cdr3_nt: TGTGCCAGCAGCCTTGAGGGCGGGGGAGCCTACAATGAGCAGTTCTTC
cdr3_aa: CASSLEGGGAYNEQFF

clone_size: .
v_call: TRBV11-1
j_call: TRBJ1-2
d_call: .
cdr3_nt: TGTGCCAGCAGCCCTAGGGGCGGTAACTATGGCTACACCTTC
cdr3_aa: CASSPRGGNYGYTF

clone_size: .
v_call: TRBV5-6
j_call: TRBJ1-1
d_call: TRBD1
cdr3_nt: TGTGCCAGCAGCACCCGACAGGGCTGGGAGACTGAAGCTTTCTTT
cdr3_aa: CASSTRQGWETEAFF

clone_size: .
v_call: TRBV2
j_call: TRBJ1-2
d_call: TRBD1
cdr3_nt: TGTGCCAGCCGGCGGACAGGGGTAGTCAACTATGGCTACACCTTC
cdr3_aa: CASRRTGVVNYGYTF

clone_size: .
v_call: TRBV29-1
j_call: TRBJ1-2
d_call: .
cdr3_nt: TGCAGCGTTGACCAGGGGAGGGACTATGGCTACACCTTC
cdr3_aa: CSVDQGRDYGYTF

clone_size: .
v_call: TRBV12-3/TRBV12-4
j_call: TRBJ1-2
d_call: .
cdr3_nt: TGTGCCAGCAGTTTAGCCGGGACTTCTGGCTACACCTTC
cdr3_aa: CASSLAGTSGYTF

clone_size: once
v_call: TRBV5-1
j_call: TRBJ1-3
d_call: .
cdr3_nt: TGCGCCAGCAGCCCGTTTCTCTCTGGAAACACCATATATTTT
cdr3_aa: CASSPFLSGNTIYF

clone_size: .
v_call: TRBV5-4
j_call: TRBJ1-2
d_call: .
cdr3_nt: TGTGCCAGCAGTCCTGCCCGACCGGACAGCTATGGCTACACCTTC
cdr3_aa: CASSPARPDSYGYTF

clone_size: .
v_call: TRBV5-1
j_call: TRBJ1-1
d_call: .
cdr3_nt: TGCGCCAGCAGCCATGACTTGGGGGGCACTGAAGCTTTCTTT
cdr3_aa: CASSHDLGGTEAFF

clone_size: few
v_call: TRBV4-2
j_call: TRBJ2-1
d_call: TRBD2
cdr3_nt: TGTGCCAGCAGCCAAGATCCTAGCGGGGGGGCGTCCTACAATGAGCAGTTCTTC
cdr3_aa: CASSQDPSGGASYNEQFF

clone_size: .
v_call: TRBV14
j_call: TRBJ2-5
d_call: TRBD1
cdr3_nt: TGTGCCAGCAGCCAAGTACACAGGGGGCAAGAGACCCAGTACTTC
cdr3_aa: CASSQVHRGQETQYF

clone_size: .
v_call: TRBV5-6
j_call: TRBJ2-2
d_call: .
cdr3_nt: TGTGCCAGCACACGGGATAGAGAGCTGTTTTTT
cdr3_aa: CASTRDRELFF

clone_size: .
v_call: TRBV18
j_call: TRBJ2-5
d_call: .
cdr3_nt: TGTGCCAGCTCACCACCCGGGGGTAAAGAGACCCAGTACTTC
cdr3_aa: CASSPPGGKETQYF

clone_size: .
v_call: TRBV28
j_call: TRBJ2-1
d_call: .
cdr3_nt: TGTGCCAGCCGGGGGATGGTCAGTGAGCAGTTCTTC
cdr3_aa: CASRGMVSEQFF